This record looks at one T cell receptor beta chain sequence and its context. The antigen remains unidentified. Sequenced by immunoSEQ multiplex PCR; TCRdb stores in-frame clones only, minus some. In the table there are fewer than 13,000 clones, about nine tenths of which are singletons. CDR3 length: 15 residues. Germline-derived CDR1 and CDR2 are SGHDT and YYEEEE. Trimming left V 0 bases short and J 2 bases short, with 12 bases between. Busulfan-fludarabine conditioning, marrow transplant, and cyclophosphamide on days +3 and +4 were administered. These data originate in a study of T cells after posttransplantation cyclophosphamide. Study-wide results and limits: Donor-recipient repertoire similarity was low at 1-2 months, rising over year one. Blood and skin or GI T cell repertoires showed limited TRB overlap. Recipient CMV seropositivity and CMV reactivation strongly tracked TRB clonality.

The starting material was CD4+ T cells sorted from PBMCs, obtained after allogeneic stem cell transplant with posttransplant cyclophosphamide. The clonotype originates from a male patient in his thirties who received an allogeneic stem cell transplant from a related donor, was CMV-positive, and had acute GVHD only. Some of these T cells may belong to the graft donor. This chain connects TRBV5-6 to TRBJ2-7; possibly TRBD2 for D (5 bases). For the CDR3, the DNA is TGTGCCAGCAGCTTGGTTGGAGGCCAGCCCTACGAGCAGTACTTC. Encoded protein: CASSLVGGQPYEQYF.